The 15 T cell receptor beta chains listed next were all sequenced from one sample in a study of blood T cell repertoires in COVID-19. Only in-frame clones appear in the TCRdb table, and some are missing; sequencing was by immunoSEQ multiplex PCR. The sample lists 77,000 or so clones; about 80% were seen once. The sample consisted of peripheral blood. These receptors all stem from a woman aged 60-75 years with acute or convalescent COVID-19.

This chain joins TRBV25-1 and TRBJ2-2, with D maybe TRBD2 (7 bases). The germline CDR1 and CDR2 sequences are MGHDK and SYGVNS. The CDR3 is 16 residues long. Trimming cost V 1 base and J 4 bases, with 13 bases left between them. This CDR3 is CASSEWGGPGTGELFF. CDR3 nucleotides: TGTGCCAGCAGTGAATGGGGGGGCCCTGGCACCGGGGAGCTGTTTTTT.

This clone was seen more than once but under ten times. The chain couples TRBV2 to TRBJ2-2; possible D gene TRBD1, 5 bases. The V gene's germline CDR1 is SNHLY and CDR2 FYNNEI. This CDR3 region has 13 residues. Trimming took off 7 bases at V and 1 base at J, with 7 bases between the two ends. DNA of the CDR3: TGTGCCAGCAATACAGGGAACACCGGGGAGCTGTTTTTT. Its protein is CASNTGNTGELFF.

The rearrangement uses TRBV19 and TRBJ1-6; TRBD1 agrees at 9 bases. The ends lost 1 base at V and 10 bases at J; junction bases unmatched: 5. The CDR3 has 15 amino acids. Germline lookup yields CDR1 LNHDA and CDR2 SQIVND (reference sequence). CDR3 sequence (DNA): TGTGCCAGTAGTATAGTTTCCGGACAGGGGTCACCCCTCCACTTT. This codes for CASSIVSGQGSPLHF.

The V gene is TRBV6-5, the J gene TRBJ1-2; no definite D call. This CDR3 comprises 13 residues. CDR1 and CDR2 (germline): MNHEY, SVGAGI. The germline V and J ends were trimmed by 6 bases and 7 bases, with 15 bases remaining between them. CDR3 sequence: CASSPVKRAGYTF. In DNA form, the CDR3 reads TGTGCCAGCAGCCCGGTGAAGAGGGCTGGCTACACCTTC.

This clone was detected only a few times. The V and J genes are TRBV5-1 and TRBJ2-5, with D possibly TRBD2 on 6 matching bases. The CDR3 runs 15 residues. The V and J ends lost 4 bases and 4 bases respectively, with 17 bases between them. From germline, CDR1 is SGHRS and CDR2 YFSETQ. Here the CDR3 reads CASSPGGSGSETQYF. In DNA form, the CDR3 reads TGCGCCAGCAGCCCTGGGGGGTCCGGATCAGAGACCCAGTACTTC.

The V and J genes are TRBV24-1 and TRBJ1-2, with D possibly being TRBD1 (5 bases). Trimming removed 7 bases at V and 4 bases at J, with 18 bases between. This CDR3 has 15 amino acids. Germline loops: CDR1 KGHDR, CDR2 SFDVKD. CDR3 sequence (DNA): TGTGCCACCAGCCGGGGGGAGGTAGAGGGCTATGGCTACACCTTC. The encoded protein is CATSRGEVEGYGYTF.

The DNA of the CDR3 is TGTGCCAGCAGCCTAGGCGGTGGGACAAGCGGCTACACCTTC. This gives the protein CASSLGGGTSGYTF. The V and J genes are TRBV6-5 and TRBJ1-2, with TRBD1 as a possible D gene (6 bases). Deletions cut 6 bases from V and 8 bases from J, with 19 bases between. This CDR3 spans 14 amino acids. Germline values: CDR1 MNHEY, CDR2 SVGAGI.

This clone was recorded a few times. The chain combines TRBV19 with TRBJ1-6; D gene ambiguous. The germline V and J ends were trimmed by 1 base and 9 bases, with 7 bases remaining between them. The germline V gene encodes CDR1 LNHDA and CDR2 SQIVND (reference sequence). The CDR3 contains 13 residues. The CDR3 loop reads CASSIVLSSPLHF. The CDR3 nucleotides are TGTGCCAGTAGTATAGTTCTTAGTTCACCCCTCCACTTT.

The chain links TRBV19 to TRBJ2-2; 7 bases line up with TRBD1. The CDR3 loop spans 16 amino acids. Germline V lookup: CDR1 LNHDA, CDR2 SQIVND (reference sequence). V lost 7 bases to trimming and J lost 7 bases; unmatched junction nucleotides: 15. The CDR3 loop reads CASKRLNRGTGGELFF. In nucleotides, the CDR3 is TGTGCCAGTAAACGGTTGAACAGGGGAACGGGCGGGGAGCTGTTTTTT.

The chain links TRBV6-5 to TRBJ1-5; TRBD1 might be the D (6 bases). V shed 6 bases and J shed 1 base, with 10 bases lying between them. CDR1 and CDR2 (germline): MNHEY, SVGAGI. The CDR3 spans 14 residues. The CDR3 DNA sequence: TGTGCCAGCAGCGGGACACCCAGCAATCAGCCCCAGCATTTT. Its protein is CASSGTPSNQPQHF.

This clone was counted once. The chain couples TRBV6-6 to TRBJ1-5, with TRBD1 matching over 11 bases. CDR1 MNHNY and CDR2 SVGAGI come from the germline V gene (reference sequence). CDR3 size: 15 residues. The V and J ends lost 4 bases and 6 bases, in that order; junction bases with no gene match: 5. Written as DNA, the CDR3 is TGTGCCAGCAGTTCCGGGACAGGGGGTATTCAGCCCCAGCATTTT. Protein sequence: CASSSGTGGIQPQHF.

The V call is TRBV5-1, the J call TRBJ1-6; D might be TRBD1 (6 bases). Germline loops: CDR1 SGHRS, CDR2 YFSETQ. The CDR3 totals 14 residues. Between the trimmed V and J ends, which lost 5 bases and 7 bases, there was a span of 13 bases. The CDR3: CASRGAGANSPLHF. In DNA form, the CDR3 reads TGCGCCAGCAGAGGAGCAGGGGCCAATTCACCCCTCCACTTT.

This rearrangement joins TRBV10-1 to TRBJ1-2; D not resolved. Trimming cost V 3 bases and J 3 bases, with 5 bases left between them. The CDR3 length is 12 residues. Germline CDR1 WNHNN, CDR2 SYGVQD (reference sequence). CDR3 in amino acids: CASSDSDYGYTF. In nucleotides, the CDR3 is TGCGCCAGCAGTGATTCCGACTATGGCTACACCTTC.

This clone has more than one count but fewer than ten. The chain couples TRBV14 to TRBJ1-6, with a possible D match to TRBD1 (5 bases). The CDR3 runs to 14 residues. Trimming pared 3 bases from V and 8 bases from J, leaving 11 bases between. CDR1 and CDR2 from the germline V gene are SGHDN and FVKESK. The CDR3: CASSHGRADSPLHF. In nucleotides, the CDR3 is TGTGCCAGCAGCCACGGCAGGGCGGATTCACCCCTCCACTTT. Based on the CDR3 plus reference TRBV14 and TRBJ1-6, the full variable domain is EAGVTQFPSHSVIEKGQTVTLRCDPISGHDNLYWYRRVMGKEIKFLLHFVKESKQDESGMPNNRFLAERTGGTYSTLKVQPAELEDSGVYFCASSHGRADSPLHFGNGTRLTVT.

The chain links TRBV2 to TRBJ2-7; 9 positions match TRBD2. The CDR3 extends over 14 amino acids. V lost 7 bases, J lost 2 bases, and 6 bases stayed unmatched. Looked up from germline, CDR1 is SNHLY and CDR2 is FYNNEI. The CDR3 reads CASIVAGAAYEQYF. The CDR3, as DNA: TGTGCCAGCATAGTAGCGGGGGCAGCCTACGAGCAGTACTTC.